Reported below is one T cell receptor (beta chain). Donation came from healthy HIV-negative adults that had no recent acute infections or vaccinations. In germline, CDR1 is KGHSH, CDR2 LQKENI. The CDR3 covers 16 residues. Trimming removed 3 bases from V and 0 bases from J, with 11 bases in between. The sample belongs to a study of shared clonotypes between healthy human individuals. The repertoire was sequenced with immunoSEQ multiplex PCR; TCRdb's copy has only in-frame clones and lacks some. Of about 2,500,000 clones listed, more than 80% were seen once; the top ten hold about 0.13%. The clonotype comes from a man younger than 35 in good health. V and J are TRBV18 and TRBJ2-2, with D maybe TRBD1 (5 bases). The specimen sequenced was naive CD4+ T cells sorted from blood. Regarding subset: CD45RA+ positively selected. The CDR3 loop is CASSPGLLTNTGELFF. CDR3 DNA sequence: TGTGCCAGCTCACCGGGGCTACTAACGAACACCGGGGAGCTGTTTTTT.